What follows is one T cell receptor (beta chain) and its context. Sequencing was performed with immunoSEQ multiplex PCR; in TCRdb, only in-frame clones are kept and a portion is missing. This sample has around 22,000 clones, with 81% found just once. The data originate from a study of T cells in narcolepsy. CDR1 SGHNT and CDR2 YYREEE come from the germline V gene (reference sequence). This CDR3 has 18 residues. V gave up 2 bases and J gave up 0 bases, with 15 bases separating them. Source material: memory (CD45RA-) CD4+ T cells from blood. The source is a human donor in good health. This chain links TRBV5-4 with TRBJ2-6; D not certain. DNA of the CDR3: TGTGCCAGCAGCTTTACTGGCCAGGTAGTCTCTGGGGCCAACGTCCTGACTTTC. It is translated as CASSFTGQVVSGANVLTF.